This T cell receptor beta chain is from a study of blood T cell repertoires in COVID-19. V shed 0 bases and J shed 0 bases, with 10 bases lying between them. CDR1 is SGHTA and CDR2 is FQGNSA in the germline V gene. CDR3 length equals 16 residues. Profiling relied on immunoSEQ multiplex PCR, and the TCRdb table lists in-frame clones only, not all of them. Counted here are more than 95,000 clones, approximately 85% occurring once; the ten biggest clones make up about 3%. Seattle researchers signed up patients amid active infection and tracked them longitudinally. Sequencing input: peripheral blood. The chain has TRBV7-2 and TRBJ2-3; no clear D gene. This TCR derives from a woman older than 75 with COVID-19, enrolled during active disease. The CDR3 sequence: CASSLASTPSTDTQYF. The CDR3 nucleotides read TGTGCCAGCAGCTTAGCTTCGACACCTAGCACAGATACGCAGTATTTT.